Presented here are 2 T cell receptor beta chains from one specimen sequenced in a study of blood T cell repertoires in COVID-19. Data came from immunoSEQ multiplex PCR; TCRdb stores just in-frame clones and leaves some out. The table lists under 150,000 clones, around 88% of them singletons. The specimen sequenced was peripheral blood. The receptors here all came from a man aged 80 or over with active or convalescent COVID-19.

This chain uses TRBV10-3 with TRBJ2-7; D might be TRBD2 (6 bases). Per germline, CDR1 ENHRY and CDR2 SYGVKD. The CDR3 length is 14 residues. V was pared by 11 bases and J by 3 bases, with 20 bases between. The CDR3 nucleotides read TGTGCCTCCACCGACCGGGCGGGAATCTACGAGCAGTACTTC. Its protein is CASTDRAGIYEQYF.

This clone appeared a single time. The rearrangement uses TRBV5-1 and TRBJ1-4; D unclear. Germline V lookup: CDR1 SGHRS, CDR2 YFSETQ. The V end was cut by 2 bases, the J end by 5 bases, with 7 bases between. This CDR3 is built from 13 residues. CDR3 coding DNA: TGCGCCAGCAGCTTCTCTGAGAATGAAAAACTGTTTTTT. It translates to CASSFSENEKLFF.